This entry lists 24 T cell receptor beta chains sequenced from one sample in a study of PD-1 blockade in classical Hodgkin lymphoma. Every one of the patients relapsed after autologous stem cell transplantation (brentuximab vedotin exposure was variable). Profiling relied on immunoSEQ multiplex PCR, and the TCRdb table lists in-frame clones only, not all of them. The sample has about 110,000 clones, roughly nine tenths seen once. The sample here was peripheral blood mononuclear cells (PBMCs), taken before the second cycle of nivolumab. The origin of the receptors is a human donor with classical Hodgkin lymphoma.

The J gene is TRBJ2-7, the V gene TRBV6-6, with D perhaps TRBD1 or TRBD2 (6 bases each). The CDR3 consists of 15 residues. Per germline, CDR1 MNHNY and CDR2 SVGAGI (reference sequence). Trimming cost V 5 bases and J 2 bases, with 16 bases left between them. CDR3 in DNA: TGTGCCAGCAGTCGAGACAGGACGGGGGCCTACGAGCAGTACTTC. This codes for CASSRDRTGAYEQYF.

The count of this clone is one. This chain links TRBV28 with TRBJ1-2; D gene uncertain. This CDR3 spans 14 amino acids. The germline gives CDR1 MDHEN, CDR2 SYDVKM. The germline V and J ends were trimmed by 1 base and 0 bases, with 6 bases remaining between them. CDR3 loop: CASSLLTANYGYTF. The CDR3 nucleotides are TGTGCCAGCAGTTTATTAACCGCTAACTATGGCTACACCTTC.

The genes are TRBV30 and TRBJ1-2; 10 bases match TRBD1. V lost 0 bases to trimming and J lost 6 bases; unmatched junction nucleotides: 4. The CDR3 runs 14 residues. Looked up from germline, CDR1 is GTSNPN and CDR2 is SVGIG (reference sequence). The chain's CDR3 is CAWSVSTGGDGYTF. In DNA form, the CDR3 reads TGTGCCTGGAGTGTCTCGACAGGGGGCGATGGCTACACCTTC.

Notes on this clone: Other DNA sequences of this sample code for an identical CDR3. J is TRBJ2-7 and V is TRBV19; tentatively, D is TRBD2 (6 bases). CDR3 size: 12 residues. The V gene lost 3 bases and the J gene lost 4 bases, with 7 bases spanning the gap. Germline V gene sequence: CDR1 LNHDA, CDR2 SQIVND (reference sequence). The CDR3 nucleotides read TGTGCCAGTAGTATCGGGAGTTACGAGCAGTACTTC. This translates into CASSIGSYEQYF. Based on the CDR3 plus reference TRBV19 and TRBJ2-7, the full variable domain is DGGITQSPKYLFRKEGQNVTLSCEQNLNHDAMYWYRQDPGQGLRLIYYSQIVNDFQKGDIAEGYSVSREKKESFPLTVTSAQKNPTAFYLCASSIGSYEQYFGPGTRLTVT.

The chain employs TRBV18 and TRBJ1-2; 9 nucleotides line up with TRBD1. The CDR3 loop spans 13 amino acids. With 3 bases clipped from V and 4 bases from J, the junction kept 0 bases outside the gene matches. Germline V CDR1 and CDR2: KGHSH, LQKENI. The CDR3: CASSPGQGYGYTF. CDR3 in DNA: TGTGCCAGCTCACCGGGACAGGGCTATGGCTACACCTTC.

V and J are TRBV18 and TRBJ1-1, with 9 bases identical to TRBD1. The germline CDR1 and CDR2 sequences are KGHSH and LQKENI. With V trimmed by 2 bases and J by 1 base, 2 bases remained unmatched. This CDR3 has 15 residues. CDR3 DNA sequence: TGTGCCAGCTCACCAATGGGACAGGGGAACACTGAAGCTTTCTTT. It specifies CASSPMGQGNTEAFF.

V gene TRBV14 combines with J gene TRBJ2-4, with D tentatively TRBD1 (5 bases). Germline loops: CDR1 SGHDN, CDR2 FVKESK. The CDR3 length is 15 residues. V shed 0 bases and J shed 8 bases, with 14 bases lying between them. CDR3 coding DNA: TGTGCCAGCAGCCAAGAGCGTGCAGGGTTGGACATTCAGTACTTC. Translation gives CASSQERAGLDIQYF.

This rearrangement joins TRBV27 to TRBJ2-5; the match to TRBD2 covers 12 bases. CDR1 and CDR2 (germline): MNHEY, SMNVEV (reference sequence). The CDR3 consists of 16 residues. With 5 bases clipped from V and 5 bases from J, the junction kept 9 bases outside the gene matches. The CDR3: CASSPLLAGGWETQYF. In nucleotides, the CDR3 is TGTGCCAGCAGTCCGCTACTAGCGGGAGGTTGGGAGACCCAGTACTTC.

This chain links TRBV2 with TRBJ2-1; 12 positions match TRBD2. This CDR3 spans 15 amino acids. CDR1 is SNHLY and CDR2 is FYNNEI in the germline V gene. J lost 1 base, V lost 6 bases, and 1 base had no gene match. CDR3 in amino acids: CASRGTSGSYNEQFF. In nucleotides, the CDR3 is TGTGCCAGCAGGGGGACTAGCGGGTCCTACAATGAGCAGTTCTTC.

This clone is a singleton in its sample. This chain connects TRBV5-4 to TRBJ2-3; 12 bases line up with TRBD1. Germline assignment: CDR1 SGHNT and CDR2 YYREEE (reference sequence). V lost 4 bases to trimming and J lost 2 bases; unmatched junction nucleotides: 8. The CDR3 runs to 17 residues. CDR3 sequence: CASSPGTGGPPTDTQYF. CDR3 bases: TGTGCCAGCAGCCCGGGGACAGGGGGCCCCCCCACAGATACGCAGTATTTT.

V and J are TRBV28 and TRBJ2-6; unclear D gene. The CDR3 totals 13 residues. Trimming left V 7 bases short and J 5 bases short, with 9 bases between. Looked up from germline, CDR1 is MDHEN and CDR2 is SYDVKM. The CDR3 here is CASIGQWANVLTF. As DNA, the CDR3 is TGTGCCAGCATTGGCCAGTGGGCCAACGTCCTGACTTTC. The whole variable domain, remainder taken from reference TRBV28 and TRBJ2-6, is DVKVTQSSRYLVKRTGEKVFLECVQDMDHENMFWYRQDPGLGLRLIYFSYDVKMKEKGDIPEGYSVSREKKERFSLILESASTNQTSMYLCASIGQWANVLTFGAGSRLTVL.

CDR3 sequence (DNA): TGTGCCAGCAGTTTTTTTGCCAGGGCAACCCCCTACGAGCAGTACTTC. It specifies CASSFFARATPYEQYF. The V gene is TRBV27, the J gene TRBJ2-7, with D possibly matching TRBD1 (5 bases). CDR1 is MNHEY and CDR2 is SMNVEV in the germline V gene (reference sequence). Trimming took off 3 bases at V and 2 bases at J, with 17 bases between the two ends. The CDR3 contains 16 residues.

The chain has TRBV4-3 and TRBJ2-1; D not resolved. Germline V gene sequence: CDR1 LGHNA, CDR2 YSLEER. The CDR3 runs 15 residues. Between the trimmed V and J ends, which lost 0 bases and 0 bases, there was a span of 6 bases. The CDR3: CASSQDYSSYNEQFF. As DNA, the CDR3 is TGCGCCAGCAGCCAAGATTATAGCTCCTACAATGAGCAGTTCTTC.

This chain links TRBV7-8 with TRBJ2-1; D unclear. V lost 2 bases and J 1 base, leaving 12 bases between the germline ends. The CDR3 contains 16 residues. Germline V CDR1 and CDR2: SGHVS, FQNEAQ. CDR3 amino acids: CASSLSLQLSYNEQFF. Here the CDR3 DNA reads TGTGCCAGCAGCTTAAGTCTTCAGTTGTCCTACAATGAGCAGTTCTTC.

V usage is TRBV27 and J usage is TRBJ2-3; tentatively, D is TRBD2 (6 bases). The V end lost 3 bases, the J end lost 3 bases, and 10 bases lay between the germline ends. Germline V gene data show CDR1 as MNHEY and CDR2 as SMNVEV (reference sequence). The length of the CDR3 is 14 residues. The CDR3 region has the DNA TGTGCCAGCAGTTTCACCCGGGAGACAGATACGCAGTATTTT. It codes for CASSFTRETDTQYF.

V and J are TRBV7-2 and TRBJ2-7; 10 bases align to TRBD2. Germline CDR1 SGHTA, CDR2 FQGNSA. The CDR3 extends over 18 amino acids. The J segment lost 1 base and the V segment lost 5 bases, leaving 14 bases of the junction unmatched. The CDR3, as DNA: TGTGCCAGCAGCGTGACTAGCGGGTCCCTGGGGGGGTCCTACGAGCAGTACTTC. Protein sequence: CASSVTSGSLGGSYEQYF. Supplemented by reference TRBV7-2 and TRBJ2-7, the full variable domain reads GAGVSQSPSNKVTEKGKDVELRCDPISGHTALYWYRQSLGQGLEFLIYFQGNSAPDKSGLPSDRFSAERTGGSVSTLTIQRTQQEDSAVYLCASSVTSGSLGGSYEQYFGPGTRLTVT.

The genes are TRBV6-6 and TRBJ2-1, with a tentative D call TRBD1 (6 bases). Between the trimmed V and J ends, which lost 4 bases and 7 bases, there was a span of 14 bases. CDR1 and CDR2 from the germline V gene are MNHNY and SVGAGI (reference sequence). The CDR3 loop spans 14 amino acids. DNA for the CDR3: TGTGCCAGCAGTTCGCAGGGGCGCAAGAATGAGCAGTTCTTC. It is translated as CASSSQGRKNEQFF.

This chain connects TRBV20-1 to TRBJ2-4; D unresolved. Trimming took 3 bases from V and 6 from J, leaving 6 bases between them. Looked up from germline, CDR1 is DFQATT and CDR2 is SNEGSKA (reference sequence). The CDR3 is 11 residues long. The CDR3 nucleotides are TGCAGTGCTAGCAACAGAAACATTCAGTACTTC. Its protein is CSASNRNIQYF.

V and J are TRBV6-6 and TRBJ2-2, with D possibly matching TRBD2 (6 bases). The CDR3 loop spans 13 amino acids. V lost 8 bases and J 7 bases, leaving 14 bases between the germline ends. CDR1 is MNHNY, CDR2 SVGAGI, per germline (reference sequence). The CDR3 DNA sequence: TGTGCCAGCGGGGCGGGGCCGGGCGGGGAGCTGTTTTTT. This sequence encodes CASGAGPGGELFF.

This clone was observed a handful of times. The chain has TRBV6-5 and TRBJ1-2, with D perhaps TRBD1 (6 bases). Germline loops: CDR1 MNHEY, CDR2 SVGAGI. The CDR3 consists of 13 residues. V was clipped by 2 bases and J by 13 bases, with 17 bases between them. The CDR3 DNA follows: TGTGCCAGCAGTTACGGGGGGCGCGGGTCGCTCACCTTC. Residues: CASSYGGRGSLTF.

This sequence joins TRBV11-2 and TRBJ2-7; 12 positions agree with TRBD2. This CDR3 is 15 amino acids long. Germline trimming cut 5 bases from V and 2 bases from J; bases unmatched to any gene: 4. Germline CDR1 SGHAT, CDR2 FQNNGV. CDR3 bases: TGTGCCAGCAGCACGTCTAGCGGGAGGGCCTACGAGCAGTACTTC. Encoded protein: CASSTSSGRAYEQYF.

This rearrangement joins TRBV28 to TRBJ1-6; no reliable D call. Between the trimmed V and J ends, which lost 4 bases and 4 bases, there was a span of 5 bases. This CDR3 is 13 amino acids long. Germline CDR1 reads MDHEN; CDR2 reads SYDVKM. CDR3 coding DNA: TGTGCCAGCAGTTCCCCGTATAATTCACCCCTCCACTTT. This codes for CASSSPYNSPLHF.

This rearrangement joins TRBV28 to TRBJ2-7, with TRBD1 identical over 8 bases. The CDR3 runs 15 residues. J gave up 0 bases and V 10 bases, and 11 bases lay outside the gene matches. Germline loops: CDR1 MDHEN, CDR2 SYDVKM. CDR3 sequence (DNA): TGTGCCACCCGAGGCCGGGACAGGAACTCCTACGAGCAGTACTTC. Its translation: CATRGRDRNSYEQYF.

In regard to this clone: The limits of the CDR3 on the DNA are not certain, so only TCRdb's listed CDR3 is given. The J gene is TRBJ1-6, the V gene TRBV27; the table's D call of TRBD1 was not tested on the DNA. Germline CDR1 and CDR2: MNHEY and SMNVEV (reference sequence). With termini counted, the CDR3 has 15 amino acids. The CDR3 spells CASSSSTGGNSPLHF.